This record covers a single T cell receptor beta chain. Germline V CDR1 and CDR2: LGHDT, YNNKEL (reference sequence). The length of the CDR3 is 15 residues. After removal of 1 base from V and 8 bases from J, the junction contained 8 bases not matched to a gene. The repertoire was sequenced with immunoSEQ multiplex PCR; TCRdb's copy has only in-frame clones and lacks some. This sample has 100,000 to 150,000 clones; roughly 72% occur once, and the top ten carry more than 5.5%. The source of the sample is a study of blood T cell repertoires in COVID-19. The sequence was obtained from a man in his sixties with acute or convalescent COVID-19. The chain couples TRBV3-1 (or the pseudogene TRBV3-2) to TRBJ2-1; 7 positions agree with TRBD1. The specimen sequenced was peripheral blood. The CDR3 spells CASSQGRQGVHEQFF. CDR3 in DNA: TGTGCCAGCAGCCAAGGTCGCCAGGGGGTCCATGAGCAGTTCTTC.